This TCR beta chain is from a study of blood T cell repertoires in COVID-19 (dated by TCRdb to about 2020). With respect to the entire study: Samples covering the acute and convalescent phases of COVID-19 were provided by collaborators in the United States, Italy and Spain. The prospective study material was composed of cDNA or gDNA derived from T cells, B-cell-depleted T cells, or PBMCs. Subjects who had been exposed to COVID-19, were actively infected with it, or had recovered from it provided the deeply sampled blood TCRbeta repertoires that made up the dataset. A de-identified subject ID, COVID-19 status, age in years and sex were almost always included in the sample metadata. The samples were drawn from the first 160 participants of the ongoing ImmuneRACE study and from 950 to 1,500 subjects provided by 6 global collaborators. Where HLA class I and class II types were available, the types were taken from metadata supplied by the sample provider, not from assay-based typing. The repertoires were released in a freely available public database meant as a resource for research on the immune response to SARS-CoV-2.

The collaborating institutions used their own protocols to collect whole blood in K2EDTA tubes. Collaborator samples were shipped for TCRbeta analysis as frozen whole blood, isolated PBMCs, or DNA extracted from either sample type. In regard to this clone: Its antigen is unknown. Base qualities are not provided; no much larger clone lies one nucleotide away.

The CDR3 covers 15 residues, taking in both the cysteine and the phenylalanine. Only the CDR3 region is kept as DNA, spanning 45 bases read in frame from base 1. CDR1 LGHNA and CDR2 YNFKEQ are derived from the germline V gene. V is trimmed back by 1 base and J by 4 bases, and the junction contains 2 bases that no gene match accounts for. The immunoSEQ Assay, a bias-controlled multiplex PCR, was used to amplify TCRbeta CDR3 regions from genomic DNA. For the original study's pipeline: Nucleated cell counts per sample were estimated from amplification of reference gene primers within the assay. To quantify the absolute abundance of each unique TCRbeta CDR3 rearrangement, sequence reads were collapsed and filtered. For each sample, productive Simpson clonality was calculated as the square root of Simpson's diversity index over productive rearrangements. TCRdb limited this immuneACCESS table to in-frame rearrangements with V and J called. A share of clones is missing; checked studies link under half to unresolved V genes, and the rest is unexplained. The V and J calls and clone size are taken from that table; D and trimming were inferred from the DNA. The sample table records tens of thousands of clones; around 84% of these occur just once. More than 10% of the sample is taken by the ten largest.

Broader findings and caveats from the paper: The quantity of clinical and demographic metadata differed by source and by participant and was supplied without curation.

The chain is made from TRBV4-2 and TRBJ2-7; TRBD2 aligns with 12 central bases. The sequencing sample was made of peripheral blood. The receptor comes from a human donor in a cohort sampled during active COVID-19. The CDR3 reads CASSQVTSGGYEQYF. The DNA sequence is as follows: TGTGCCAGCAGCCAAGTAACTAGCGGGGGGTACGAGCAGTACTTC.